The 21 T cell receptor beta chains below come from one sample, sequenced in a study of regulatory T cells in long-lasting Graves disease. The time point: newly diagnosed GD, antithyroid drugs for less than 3 months. PBMC RNA was the source of the TCR library. TCR beta libraries were built with iRepertoire HTBI primers and Arm-PCR of CDR3 regions. One entry per CDR3 protein, called by TCRdb with MiXCR from the multiplex PCR reads. The sample lists approximately 400,000 distinct CDR3 sequences, 14% to 15% occurring once. These records were also assigned to another study, of T cells in Graves' hyperthyroidism and ophthalmopathy.

The source material was peripheral blood mononuclear cells (PBMCs), sampled at new diagnosis, from a patient treated with antithyroid drugs. The receptors stem from a woman in her forties with Graves disease.

The V gene is TRBV7-3, the J gene TRBJ1-2; the D is unclear. Germline CDR1 SGHTA, CDR2 FQGTGA. Trimming stripped 5 bases from V and 3 bases from J, with 10 bases between. CDR3 size: 13 residues. DNA of the CDR3: TGTGCCAGCAGCCATCGGGAGGACTATGGCTACACCTTC. This translates into CASSHREDYGYTF.

The chain couples TRBV7-9 to TRBJ2-3, with D possibly being TRBD2 (6 bases). Germline loops: CDR1 SEHNR, CDR2 FQNEAQ (reference sequence). CDR3 length: 15 residues. V lost 5 bases, J lost 2 bases, and 14 bases lay in between. The CDR3 loop reads CASSGKGGYTDTQYF. The CDR3 DNA reads as TGTGCCAGCAGCGGTAAGGGAGGTTACACAGATACGCAGTATTTT.

This clonotype has more than one count but fewer than ten. This chain uses TRBV29-1 with TRBJ2-1; 9 bases fit TRBD2. The germline gives CDR1 SQVTM, CDR2 ANQGSEA. V was clipped by 5 bases and J by 8 bases; unmatched bases: 7. The CDR3 covers 13 residues. CDR3 DNA: TGCAGCGTTAGGACTAGCGTTTTCTATGAGCAGTTCTTC. Amino acids: CSVRTSVFYEQFF.

Many counts were recorded for this clonotype. The chain joins TRBV6-1 to TRBJ2-5, with a tentative D call TRBD2 (5 bases). The CDR3 runs to 17 residues. CDR1 and CDR2 (germline): MNHNS, SASEGT. V lost 6 bases and J lost 3, with 23 bases in between. Written as DNA, the CDR3 is TGTGCCAGCAGCTCCAGTGCTGGACTGCTCGCGAAAGAGACCCAGTACTTC. Its protein is CASSSSAGLLAKETQYF.

The table lists this clonotype with a few counts. The chain couples TRBV10-2 to TRBJ2-1; 11 positions match TRBD2. Trimming cost V 0 bases and J 6 bases; bases outside gene matches: 7. The CDR3 has 17 residues. CDR1 and CDR2 (germline): WSHSY, SAAADI. The CDR3 here is CASSESLAGGAGNEQFF. DNA of the CDR3: TGCGCCAGCAGTGAGTCCCTAGCGGGAGGTGCGGGCAATGAGCAGTTCTTC.

This clonotype was seen more than once but under ten times. V gene TRBV7-3 combines with J gene TRBJ2-3; D is perhaps TRBD1 (6 bases). The ends were cut back, 6 bases at V and 3 bases at J, with 10 bases in the middle. The CDR3 loop spans 13 amino acids. CDR1 is SGHTA and CDR2 is FQGTGA in the germline V gene. In DNA form, the CDR3 reads TGTGCCAGCAGTTTTACAGGGACAGATACGCAGTATTTT. It codes for CASSFTGTDTQYF.

The CDR3 sequence: CASSQSRTGGSPQHF. CDR3 DNA: TGCGCCAGCAGCCAAAGCCGGACAGGGGGCTCGCCCCAGCATTTT. The chain uses TRBV4-1 and TRBJ1-5, with TRBD1 matching over 11 bases. Germline V CDR1 and CDR2: MGHRA, YSYEKL. The CDR3 extends over 15 amino acids. The J segment lost 9 bases and the V segment lost 2 bases, leaving 6 bases of the junction unmatched.

This clonotype has a handful of counts. This could be a read error, since a much larger clone is one nucleotide away. The chain carries TRBV5-1 and TRBJ2-5; the D gene is possibly TRBD2 (5 bases). The CDR3 has 15 residues. Germline CDR1 and CDR2: SGHRS and YFSETQ. The CDR3 sequence is CASSLTSASGETRYF. The CDR3 DNA reads TGCGCCAGCAGCTTGACGTCAGCGAGCGGAGAGACCCGGTACTTC.

In this sample, this clonotype turned up many times. The chain is built from TRBV6-1 and TRBJ2-7; D perhaps matches TRBD1 (5 bases). V was shortened by 8 bases and J by 0 bases, with 17 bases between the two germline ends. This CDR3 has 15 amino acids. Germline CDR1 and CDR2: MNHNS and SASEGT. The CDR3 DNA reads TGTGCCAGCCGAGTTGGGTTAGACAGCTCCTACGAGCAGTACTTC. It yields the protein CASRVGLDSSYEQYF.

This clonotype has just one count. This chain links TRBV5-1 with TRBJ1-1; the match to TRBD1 covers 7 bases. Germline assignment: CDR1 SGHRS and CDR2 YFSETQ. The CDR3 consists of 15 residues. V gave up 4 bases and J gave up 5 bases; unmatched junction bases: 11. CDR3 in amino acids: CASSAGTVSPTEAFF. For the CDR3, the DNA is TGCGCCAGCAGCGCCGGGACAGTATCTCCGACTGAAGCTTTCTTT.

This clonotype occurred a few times. V usage is TRBV2 and J usage is TRBJ2-1, with TRBD1 matching over 10 bases. V gave up 7 bases and J gave up 3 bases; unmatched junction bases: 3. Germline CDR1 is SNHLY and CDR2 is FYNNEI. The CDR3 loop spans 14 amino acids. Written as DNA, the CDR3 is TGTGCCAGCAAAGGGACAGGGGACTACAATGAGCAGTTCTTC. Amino acids: CASKGTGDYNEQFF.

This clonotype was seen at least ten times. The rearrangement joins TRBV7-8 to TRBJ2-1; TRBD2 is a possible D gene (5 bases). The germline V and J ends were trimmed by 6 bases and 9 bases, with 18 bases remaining between them. The length of the CDR3 is 14 residues. Germline V gives CDR1 SGHVS, CDR2 FQNEAQ. The chain's CDR3 is CASSFSGVSSEQFF. CDR3 nucleotides: TGTGCCAGCAGTTTCAGCGGTGTATCCTCTGAGCAGTTCTTC.

The table lists this clonotype with many counts. J is TRBJ1-1 and V is TRBV5-1, with a weak D call TRBD1 (6 bases). Germline CDR1 reads SGHRS; CDR2 reads YFSETQ. This CDR3 has 15 amino acids. V lost 4 bases and J 0 bases, leaving 13 bases between the germline ends. This CDR3 is CASSPSGGLNTEAFF. The CDR3 DNA follows: TGCGCCAGCAGCCCCTCCGGGGGCCTGAACACTGAAGCTTTCTTT.

The V and J genes are TRBV29-1 and TRBJ1-3; D is undetermined. The CDR3 totals 14 residues. The V end lost 7 bases, the J end lost 2 bases, and 15 bases lay between the germline ends. Germline lookup yields CDR1 SQVTM and CDR2 ANQGSEA. CDR3: CSAETDATGNTIYF. Written as DNA, the CDR3 is TGCAGCGCCGAAACAGACGCGACTGGAAACACCATATATTTT.

This clonotype was seen ten or more times. The CDR3 loop is CASSPEPGVNTEAFF. The DNA for the CDR3 is TGTGCCAGCAGTCCAGAACCCGGGGTGAACACTGAAGCTTTCTTT. The chain joins TRBV27 to TRBJ1-1; D remains unclear. V lost 5 bases, J lost 0 bases, and 13 bases lay in between. Germline CDR1 MNHEY, CDR2 SMNVEV (reference sequence). CDR3 length: 15 residues.

This clonotype was counted ten times or more. The chain combines TRBV6-5 with TRBJ2-7; weak D call: TRBD2 (5 bases). CDR1 is MNHEY, CDR2 SVGAGI, per germline. Deletions cut 0 bases from V and 2 bases from J, with 11 bases between. The CDR3 has 15 residues. CDR3 DNA: TGTGCCAGCAGTTACTCTGAGGAGGTGACCTACGAGCAGTACTTC. It codes for CASSYSEEVTYEQYF.

This chain joins TRBV7-2 and TRBJ2-7; 8 bases align to TRBD1. This CDR3 is built from 16 residues. Germline V gene data show CDR1 as SGHTA and CDR2 as FQGNSA. With V trimmed by 5 bases and J by 0 bases, 9 bases remained unmatched. CDR3 DNA: TGTGCCAGCAGCCCCACCCGGGACAGGCTCTCCTACGAGCAGTACTTC. The encoded protein is CASSPTRDRLSYEQYF.

The chain employs TRBV4-1 and TRBJ2-3, with a possible D match to TRBD2 (7 bases). CDR3 length: 16 residues. CDR1 MGHRA and CDR2 YSYEKL come from the germline V gene. V lost 4 bases and J lost 6, with 20 bases in between. This CDR3 reads CASSRGGGGPTDTQYF. DNA for the CDR3: TGCGCCAGCAGCCGAGGGGGGGGAGGCCCCACGGATACGCAGTATTTT.

This clonotype was recorded a few times. The chain recombines TRBV7-9 with TRBJ2-1, with 12 bases matching TRBD2. This CDR3 region has 15 residues. Germline V gives CDR1 SEHNR, CDR2 FQNEAQ (reference sequence). The trim removed 5 bases at V and 9 bases at J, leaving 8 bases unmatched. CDR3 amino acids: CASSGLAGGPGEQFF. CDR3 DNA sequence: TGTGCCAGCAGCGGGCTAGCGGGAGGGCCCGGTGAGCAGTTCTTC.

This clonotype has at least ten counts. The chain links TRBV5-4 to TRBJ2-1; D is uncertain. The germline V gene encodes CDR1 SGHNT and CDR2 YYREEE (reference sequence). V dropped 5 bases and J dropped 7 bases, with 10 bases sitting between them. CDR3 length equals 12 residues. CDR3 sequence (DNA): TGTGCCAGCAGTTCGAGGTGGAATGAGCAGTTCTTC. It specifies CASSSRWNEQFF.

This chain connects TRBV20-1 to TRBJ2-3; D unresolved. In germline, CDR1 is DFQATT, CDR2 SNEGSKA (reference sequence). V lost 1 base and J 1 base, leaving 18 bases between the germline ends. The CDR3 length is 17 residues. The CDR3 DNA sequence: TGCAGTGCTAGAGTTCTGTCAGCTGGAGAGGGCACAGATACGCAGTATTTT. Translating it yields CSARVLSAGEGTDTQYF.